Presented here are 29 T cell receptor beta chains from one specimen sequenced in a study of blood T cell repertoires in COVID-19. Here immunoSEQ multiplex PCR was the method, and the copy in TCRdb shows in-frame clones only, minus some. The top ten clones hold 0.7% of a sample with approximately 480,000 clones, roughly 90% of them seen once. Material for sequencing was PBMCs or T cells enriched from blood (not recorded which). All receptors come from a woman under 30 who had recovered from COVID-19.

This sequence joins TRBV18 and TRBJ2-1, with 9 bases matching TRBD1. J gave up 9 bases and V 3 bases, and 6 bases lay outside the gene matches. CDR1 and CDR2 from the germline V gene are KGHSH and LQKENI. The CDR3 runs to 14 residues. CDR3 sequence (DNA): TGTGCCAGCTCACCTTCACAGGGGGCGGGTGAGCAGTTCTTC. It yields the protein CASSPSQGAGEQFF.

This chain connects TRBV3-1 (or the pseudogene TRBV3-2) to TRBJ1-5; no clear D gene. This CDR3 spans 14 amino acids. Trimming shortened V by 2 bases and J by 7 bases, and 12 bases separated the two germline ends. Germline V CDR1 and CDR2: LGHDT, YNNKEL (reference sequence). In DNA form, the CDR3 reads TGTGCCAGCAGCCAATTTTCAGCGGAACAGCCCCAGCATTTT. Its protein product is CASSQFSAEQPQHF.

The chain is built from TRBV19 and TRBJ2-7, with 9 positions matching TRBD1. This CDR3 spans 13 amino acids. In germline, CDR1 is LNHDA, CDR2 SQIVND (reference sequence). J gave up 6 bases and V 11 bases, and 11 bases lay outside the gene matches. The CDR3 region is CAAAGTGSTEQYF. In DNA form, the CDR3 reads TGTGCCGCCGCCGGGACAGGGTCTACCGAGCAGTACTTC.

The V call is TRBV6-4, the J call TRBJ1-1; weak D call: TRBD1 (6 bases). The V end lost 0 bases, the J end lost 3 bases, and 14 bases lay between the germline ends. This CDR3 contains 16 residues. Per the germline V gene, CDR1 is MRHNA and CDR2 is SNTAGT. The CDR3 loop reads CASSDSWGLSYTEAFF. Written as DNA, the CDR3 is TGTGCCAGCAGTGACTCATGGGGGCTGAGCTACACTGAAGCTTTCTTT.

Notes on this clone: The sample carries other DNA sequences with the same CDR3. V usage is TRBV5-1 and J usage is TRBJ1-2; D remains ambiguous. Germline values: CDR1 SGHRS, CDR2 YFSETQ. The CDR3 length is 14 residues. Trimming removed 4 bases from V and 1 base from J, with 11 bases in between. Here the CDR3 reads CASSLLRGNYGYTF. The CDR3 coding sequence is TGCGCCAGCAGCCTTTTGCGGGGTAACTATGGCTACACCTTC.

The V and J genes are TRBV5-1 and TRBJ1-6; D possibly corresponds to TRBD1 (5 bases). The V and J ends lost 0 bases and 7 bases respectively, with 14 bases between them. Germline lookup yields CDR1 SGHRS and CDR2 YFSETQ. The CDR3 runs 16 residues. CDR3 bases: TGCGCCAGCAGCTTGGAAGTGGCAGGGAGGAATTCACCCCTCCACTTT. Translation: CASSLEVAGRNSPLHF.

This rearrangement joins TRBV7-6 to TRBJ1-3, with 7 positions matching TRBD1. The V and J ends lost 5 bases and 0 bases, in that order; junction bases with no gene match: 4. The CDR3 runs to 15 residues. Germline V gene data show CDR1 as SGHVS and CDR2 as FNYEAQ. The CDR3 loop is CASSQQGPSGNTIYF. The CDR3 nucleotides read TGTGCCAGCAGCCAACAGGGGCCCTCTGGAAACACCATATATTTT.

This clone has a handful of counts. The chain carries TRBV19 and TRBJ2-7; maybe TRBD1 (5 bases). Trimming removed 7 bases at V and 4 bases at J, with 17 bases between. The length of the CDR3 is 14 residues. Germline CDR1 LNHDA, CDR2 SQIVND (reference sequence). CDR3 sequence reads: CASMEGWGPYEQYF. As DNA, the CDR3 is TGTGCCAGTATGGAAGGATGGGGCCCTTACGAGCAGTACTTC.

This clone was seen a handful of times. The chain recombines TRBV24-1 with TRBJ1-3, with D possibly TRBD1 on 5 matching bases. Germline assignment: CDR1 KGHDR and CDR2 SFDVKD. The CDR3 sequence is 15 residues long. V was shortened by 4 bases and J by 12 bases, with 21 bases between the two germline ends. CDR3 coding DNA: TGTGCCACCAGTGACCTAGAAGGGGTTGCCCGTTACATATATTTT. Its translation is CATSDLEGVARYIYF.

V is TRBV6-5 and J is TRBJ1-1, with D possibly matching TRBD1 (5 bases). CDR1 is MNHEY, CDR2 SVGAGI, per germline. The CDR3 loop spans 13 amino acids. V was cut by 5 bases and J by 6 bases, with 13 bases left in between. CDR3 in amino acids: CASSNPSGAEAFF. CDR3 DNA sequence: TGTGCCAGCAGTAACCCTTCGGGGGCTGAAGCTTTCTTT.

The chain links TRBV5-1 to TRBJ2-5; D remains unclear. The CDR3 has 13 residues. From germline, CDR1 is SGHRS and CDR2 YFSETQ. V shed 3 bases and J shed 9 bases, with 15 bases lying between them. The CDR3 reads CASSSESLLAQYF. DNA for the CDR3: TGCGCCAGCAGCTCGGAGTCTCTACTGGCCCAGTACTTC.

This clone showed up many times. V usage is TRBV7-9 and J usage is TRBJ2-7; 10 bases fit TRBD2. V gave up 8 bases and J gave up 5 bases; unmatched junction bases: 15. The germline CDR1 and CDR2 sequences are SEHNR and FQNEAQ (reference sequence). This CDR3 has 16 residues. The CDR3 DNA follows: TGTGCCAGCTCGCGGTCGGGGCTAGCGGGGGTGAACGAGCAGTACTTC. The encoded protein is CASSRSGLAGVNEQYF.

CDR3 protein: CATSRGGGAMNTEAFF. CDR3 DNA: TGTGCCACCAGCAGGGGCGGGGGAGCCATGAACACTGAAGCTTTCTTT. V gene TRBV15 combines with J gene TRBJ1-1; D may be TRBD1 (5 bases). Germline CDR1 and CDR2: LNHNV and YYDKDF (reference sequence). Trimming removed 3 bases at V and 0 bases at J, with 14 bases between. The CDR3 loop spans 16 amino acids.

J is TRBJ2-7 and V is TRBV2; TRBD2 is a possible D gene (6 bases). V lost 6 bases to trimming and J lost 2 bases, with 17 bases between them. CDR3 size: 15 residues. CDR1 and CDR2 from the germline V gene are SNHLY and FYNNEI. The CDR3 here is CASSVSGTVTYEQYF. The CDR3 DNA is TGTGCCAGCAGCGTTTCCGGGACTGTGACCTACGAGCAGTACTTC. Together with reference TRBV2 and TRBJ2-7, the CDR3 gives the full variable domain: EPEVTQTPSHQVTQMGQEVILRCVPISNHLYFYWYRQILGQKVEFLVSFYNNEISEKSEIFDDQFSVERPDGSNFTLKIRSTKLEDSAMYFCASSVSGTVTYEQYFGPGTRLTVT.

This clone was recorded a few times. The chain joins TRBV4-1 to TRBJ2-3, with a tentative D call TRBD1 (5 bases). This CDR3 comprises 16 residues. Germline assignment: CDR1 MGHRA and CDR2 YSYEKL. V lost 1 base and J 5 bases, leaving 16 bases between the germline ends. Here the CDR3 DNA reads TGCGCCAGCAGCCAAGTATTATCCTCAGGGCGAGATACGCAGTATTTT. It encodes CASSQVLSSGRDTQYF.

V and J are TRBV7-8 and TRBJ2-1; 7 nucleotides line up with TRBD2. The germline V gene has CDR1 SGHVS and CDR2 FQNEAQ. J was trimmed by 5 bases and V by 5 bases; bases with no gene match: 3. The CDR3 spans 13 residues. The CDR3 DNA follows: TGTGCCAGCAGCATCGGGACTAACAATGAGCAGTTCTTC. Translation gives CASSIGTNNEQFF.

This chain connects TRBV7-9 to TRBJ1-3; 8 bases are a match to TRBD1. Trimming took 3 bases from V and 2 from J; bases not matched to a gene: 3. Germline loops: CDR1 SEHNR, CDR2 FQNEAQ (reference sequence). The length of the CDR3 is 15 residues. The CDR3 bases are TGTGCCAGCAGCTTTCAGGGGGCGCCTGGAAACACCATATATTTT. This sequence encodes CASSFQGAPGNTIYF.

This rearrangement joins TRBV19 to TRBJ2-7, with 10 bases matching TRBD2. J was trimmed by 5 bases and V by 4 bases; bases with no gene match: 8. Germline loops: CDR1 LNHDA, CDR2 SQIVND (reference sequence). The CDR3 is 15 amino acids. The CDR3 DNA sequence: TGTGCCAGTAGTAGGTACGGGACTAGCGCCCACGAGCAGTACTTC. It is translated as CASSRYGTSAHEQYF.

This clone was picked up a small number of times. The rearrangement joins TRBV4-1 to TRBJ2-7; 11 bases map to TRBD2. Per germline, CDR1 MGHRA and CDR2 YSYEKL. V was pared by 0 bases and J by 2 bases, with 6 bases of the junction left unmatched. The CDR3 has 17 residues. As DNA, the CDR3 is TGCGCCAGCAGCCAAGATGAGGCTAGCGGGGGGCCCTACGAGCAGTACTTC. Its protein is CASSQDEASGGPYEQYF.

This clone was detected a few times. The chain links TRBV18 to TRBJ1-4, with D perhaps matching TRBD1 (6 bases). The CDR3 spans 13 residues. Trimming left V 4 bases short and J 8 bases short, with 11 bases between. The germline gives CDR1 KGHSH, CDR2 LQKENI. In DNA, the CDR3 is TGTGCCAGCTCACGGGACAATGACGAAAAACTGTTTTTT. Translated, it gives CASSRDNDEKLFF.

The chain couples TRBV7-4 to TRBJ1-5, with TRBD1 matching 9 bases. The ends lost 6 bases at V and 7 bases at J; junction bases unmatched: 16. The CDR3 consists of 17 residues. CDR1 is SGHVT and CDR2 is SQSDAQ in the germline V gene. The CDR3 is CASRPQGGPGQGQPQHF. The CDR3 coding sequence is TGTGCCAGCAGGCCCCAGGGGGGCCCGGGACAGGGACAGCCCCAGCATTTT. Complete variable domain (other parts from reference TRBV7-4 and TRBJ1-5): GAGVSQSPRYKVAKRGRDVALRCDSISGHVTLYWYRQTLGQGSEVLTYSQSDAQRDKSGRPSGRFSAERPERSVSTLKIQRTEQGDSAVYLCASRPQGGPGQGQPQHFGDGTRLSIL.

CDR3 in DNA: TGCGCCAGCAGTGAGGTCGGGACTAGCTGGGGACTCTCCGGGGAGCTGTTTTTT. Translation: CASSEVGTSWGLSGELFF. The chain recombines TRBV10-2 with TRBJ2-2; TRBD2 agrees at 9 bases. Germline trimming cut 2 bases from V and 6 bases from J; bases unmatched to any gene: 13. In germline, CDR1 is WSHSY, CDR2 SAAADI. The CDR3 has 18 residues.

This sequence joins TRBV30 and TRBJ1-4; 7 nucleotides agree with TRBD1. Germline V lookup: CDR1 GTSNPN, CDR2 SVGIG (reference sequence). The length of the CDR3 is 11 residues. With V trimmed by 8 bases and J by 5 bases, 2 bases remained unmatched. CDR3 sequence (DNA): TGTGCCGGGGACAGAAATGAAAAACTGTTTTTT. It is translated as CAGDRNEKLFF.

The chain uses TRBV2 and TRBJ2-4; 9 positions match TRBD1. CDR1 and CDR2 (germline): SNHLY, FYNNEI. The CDR3 has 16 residues. J gave up 8 bases and V 5 bases, and 13 bases lay outside the gene matches. The CDR3 loop reads CASSQPKDRGLDIQYF. In DNA form, the CDR3 reads TGTGCCAGCAGTCAACCCAAGGACAGGGGATTGGACATTCAGTACTTC.

CDR3 nucleotide sequence: TGTGCCAGCAGTTATTTGGTTAGCCAACGGGAGACCCAGTACTTC. Amino acids: CASSYLVSQRETQYF. This rearrangement joins TRBV6-2 or TRBV6-3 to TRBJ2-5; no definite D call. This CDR3 comprises 15 residues. Deletions cut 3 bases from V and 5 bases from J, with 16 bases between. Germline V gene lookup returns CDR1 MNHEY and CDR2 SVGEGT.

V usage is TRBV4-1 and J usage is TRBJ2-2, with 8 bases that match TRBD2. The CDR3 has 19 amino acids. V shed 5 bases, J shed 0 bases, and the junction held 14 bases outside the gene matches. The germline V gene encodes CDR1 MGHRA and CDR2 YSYEKL. The chain's CDR3 is CASSTYHSSGGANTGELFF. The DNA of the CDR3 is TGCGCCAGCAGCACCTACCACTCCAGCGGGGGCGCGAACACCGGGGAGCTGTTTTTT.

The chain couples TRBV6-5 to TRBJ1-1; maybe TRBD1 (5 bases). Germline V gene data show CDR1 as MNHEY and CDR2 as SVGAGI. V lost 7 bases and J 7 bases, leaving 22 bases between the germline ends. The CDR3 length is 15 residues. This CDR3 is CASTLEPGTALEAFF. CDR3 nucleotide sequence: TGTGCCAGCACTCTTGAGCCTGGGACTGCCCTTGAAGCTTTCTTT.

V is TRBV3-1 (or the pseudogene TRBV3-2) and J is TRBJ1-1; D unclear. Germline V gives CDR1 LGHDT, CDR2 YNNKEL (reference sequence). The CDR3 spans 11 residues. Trimming took 1 base from V and 9 from J, leaving 6 bases between them. This chain's CDR3 is CASSQASQAFF. DNA for the CDR3: TGTGCCAGCAGCCAAGCCAGTCAAGCTTTCTTT.

The chain has TRBV5-1 and TRBJ2-3, with 7 positions matching TRBD1. With V trimmed by 0 bases and J by 4 bases, 2 bases remained unmatched. From germline, CDR1 is SGHRS and CDR2 YFSETQ. The CDR3 consists of 14 residues. The CDR3 protein is CASSLEGQSDTQYF. Here the CDR3 DNA reads TGCGCCAGCAGCTTGGAGGGACAGTCAGATACGCAGTATTTT.